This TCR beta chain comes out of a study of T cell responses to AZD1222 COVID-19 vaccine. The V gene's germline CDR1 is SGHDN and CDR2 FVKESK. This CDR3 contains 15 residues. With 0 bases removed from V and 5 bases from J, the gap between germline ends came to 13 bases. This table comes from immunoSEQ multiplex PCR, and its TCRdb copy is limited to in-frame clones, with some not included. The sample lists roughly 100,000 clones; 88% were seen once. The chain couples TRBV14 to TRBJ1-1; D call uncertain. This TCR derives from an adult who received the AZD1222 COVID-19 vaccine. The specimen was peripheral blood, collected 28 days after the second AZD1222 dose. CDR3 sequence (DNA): TGTGCCAGCAGCCAAGATCTCGGGTTTCGGACTGAAGCTTTCTTT. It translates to CASSQDLGFRTEAFF.